A selection of T cell receptor beta chains follows, all from one sample in a study of cytomegalovirus exposure and HLA in healthy donors. Sequencing used immunoSEQ multiplex PCR; TCRdb keeps in-frame clones, though not all of them. The sample lists 150,000 to 200,000 clones, roughly nine tenths occurring once. Sequenced material: PBMCs. These receptors came from a woman in her 30s in good health and CMV-seronegative. Each CDR3 is given with its conserved first and last residue. The D gene is left open where the match is weak. Not every row has a clone size; where given, it reads once, few, many or a size class.

>-|TRBV5-1|TRBD1|TRBJ2-2
TGCGCCAGCAGCGCAACAGGGGGCAACACCGGGGAGCTGTTTTTT
CASSATGGNTGELFF
>-|TRBV29-1|TRBD1|TRBJ2-1
TGCAGCGTTGAGGGACAGGACCAGTTCTTC
CSVEGQDQFF
>-|TRBV7-6|TRBD1|TRBJ1-1
TGTGCCAGCAGCGTTGGGACAGCTATGAACACTGAAGCTTTCTTT
CASSVGTAMNTEAFF
>-|TRBV5-1|TRBD1|TRBJ2-1
TGCGCCAGCAGCGGGGGACAGTGGAGCTCCTACAATGAGCAGTTCTTC
CASSGGQWSSYNEQFF
>-|TRBV2|TRBD1|TRBJ2-1
TGTGCCAGCAGATCGAGACAGGGCGCCTACAATGAGCAGTTCTTC
CASRSRQGAYNEQFF
>-|TRBV7-9|-|TRBJ2-7
TGTGCCAGCAGCTTAAGTGACGAGCAGTACTTC
CASSLSDEQYF
>-|TRBV5-1|TRBD1|TRBJ1-2
TGCGCCAGCAGTCCTACTCCGAAAACAGGGGGCGATGGCTACACCTTC
CASSPTPKTGGDGYTF
>-|TRBV19|-|TRBJ1-5
TGTGCCGCCGGCGCGCAGCCCCAGCATTTT
CAAGAQPQHF
>once|TRBV6-1|-|TRBJ2-3
TGTGCCAGCAGTGAAGGCAGGGTGCCAGATACGCAGTATTTT
CASSEGRVPDTQYF
>few|TRBV29-1|-|TRBJ2-5
TGCAGCGTTGGCGGAGAGACCCAGTACTTC
CSVGGETQYF
>-|TRBV28|-|TRBJ1-5
TGTGCCAGCAGGACTCAGGGAAACCAGCCCCAGCATTTT
CASRTQGNQPQHF
>-|TRBV27|TRBD1|TRBJ1-1
TGTGCCAGCAGTTCTCGTCCCGGGACAGGGGGCACTGAAGCTTTCTTT
CASSSRPGTGGTEAFF
>-|TRBV27|-|TRBJ2-7
TGTGCCAGCAGCAAACAGGAGATCTACGAGCAGTACTTC
CASSKQEIYEQYF
>-|TRBV27|TRBD2|TRBJ2-3
TGTGCCAGCAGTCCCAGGACTAGCGGCACAGATACGCAGTATTTT
CASSPRTSGTDTQYF
>few|TRBV5-4|-|TRBJ2-7
TGTGCCAGCAGCTTGGGGCTCCCCGTTGAGTCCGAGCAGTACTTC
CASSLGLPVESEQYF
>once|TRBV6-1|-|TRBJ1-2
TGTGCCAGCAGTGAAAGGTGGGGGATCGGCTACACCTTC
CASSERWGIGYTF
>-|TRBV6-5|TRBD1|TRBJ1-2
TGTGCCAGCGGAAAAACAGGGGGCCTCCACTATGGCTACACCTTC
CASGKTGGLHYGYTF
>-|TRBV28|TRBD1|TRBJ2-2
TGTGCCAGCAGTTTAATTCGGACAGGTCTGACCGGGGAGCTGTTTTTT
CASSLIRTGLTGELFF
>once|TRBV18|TRBD1|TRBJ2-2
TGTGCCAGCTCACCAGGACAGGGGGGAAACACCGGGGAGCTGTTTTTT
CASSPGQGGNTGELFF
>-|TRBV27|TRBD2|TRBJ2-3
TGTGCCAGCAGACTAGCGGATTATAGCACAGATACGCAGTATTTT
CASRLADYSTDTQYF
>-|TRBV5-6|-|TRBJ1-6
TGTGCCAGCAGCTTGGCTGTTTCTCACAGGGATGTAAATTCACCCCTCCACTTT
CASSLAVSHRDVNSPLHF
>few|TRBV7-2|-|TRBJ1-5
TGTGCCAGCAGCTTAGGGGACCACAATCAGCCCCAGCATTTT
CASSLGDHNQPQHF
>-|TRBV7-3|-|TRBJ2-1
TGTGCCAGCAGCCTGACACCGTCCCCCTTCAATGAGCAGTTCTTC
CASSLTPSPFNEQFF
>-|TRBV4-1|TRBD2|TRBJ2-3
TGCGCCAGCAGCCAAGATTTTTCGGCTAGCGGGAGTCTCACAGATACGCAGTATTTT
CASSQDFSASGSLTDTQYF
>once|TRBV6-4|TRBD2|TRBJ2-1
TGTGCCAGCAGTGGAGCTAGCGGGGGTGTTAGTGAGCAGTTCTTC
CASSGASGGVSEQFF
>-|TRBV18|TRBD2|TRBJ2-4
TGTGCCAGCTCGGCAATCCGAGCTAGCGGGAGAGTGGTAGCCAAAAACATTCAGTACTTC
CASSAIRASGRVVAKNIQYF
>few|TRBV4-3|TRBD1|TRBJ2-6
TGCGCCAGCAGCCAAGGACAGGGTGGGGCCAACGTCCTGACTTTC
CASSQGQGGANVLTF
>-|TRBV7-2|TRBD2|TRBJ2-1
TGTGCCAGCAGCTTAAAATCACTAGCGCTCACATACAATGAGCAGTTCTTC
CASSLKSLALTYNEQFF
>-|TRBV11-3|-|TRBJ1-1
TGTGCCAGCAGCTTATATCCCCAGGGACAACAGAACACTGAAGCTTTCTTT
CASSLYPQGQQNTEAFF